This T cell receptor beta chain was recorded in a study of blood T cell repertoires in COVID-19. About the study: Samples came from the United States, Italy and Spain, spanning acute and convalescent COVID-19. The cDNA or gDNA used as material had been derived from T cells, B-cell-depleted T cells, or PBMCs.

CDR3 length: 15 amino acids. CDR1 is LNHDA, CDR2 SQIVND, per germline (reference sequence). V lost 5 bases, J lost 3 bases, and 6 bases stayed unmatched. Study processing details: Estimation of nucleated cell counts relied on the amplification of reference gene primers. TCRdb's copy holds only in-frame clones and misses some; the assay was immunoSEQ multiplex PCR. Clonal size and the V and J genes are those of that table, whereas D and trimming came from the DNA. The sample has tens of thousands of clones, about 90% seen once. This chain connects TRBV19 to TRBJ1-4, with 7 positions matching TRBD1. This receptor was obtained from a human donor in a cohort sampled during active COVID-19. The specimen sequenced was peripheral blood. CDR3 in amino acids: CASSLDRVANEKLFF. For the CDR3, the DNA is TGTGCCAGTAGTCTCGACAGGGTGGCTAATGAAAAACTGTTTTTT.